This paragraph covers one T cell receptor beta chain sequence. Its antigen is currently not known. Per-base qualities were not stored, and no clone one base away is much larger. This entry comes from a study of T cell responses to AZD1222 COVID-19 vaccine (dated by TCRdb to 2020 to 2023). Background for the entire study: AZD1222 recipients whose second dose came at about 4 weeks and those whose second dose came at about 12 weeks were combined into one group, since spike-specific TCR depth and breadth did not differ between the two schedules. TCR sequencing was performed for 233 trial participants, of whom about 200 were given two doses of AZD1222 and approximately 26 were given two doses of MenACWY control vaccine. Trial participants were enrolled by age into 18-55, 56-69 and 70-plus year subgroups, with around 150, 28 and 57 TCR-sequenced participants respectively.

The CDR3 regions of human TCRbeta chains were analyzed by immunosequencing. Turning to the authors' computational methods: Repertoire TCRs were matched against a reference library of SARS-CoV-2-specific TCRs generated with the MIRA antigen-specificity platform. Breadth was defined as the fraction of unique TCRs that were SARS-CoV-2-associated, and depth was defined as the fraction of total T cells that were SARS-CoV-2-associated. Using the MIRA data, every spike-specific TCR was mapped to the spike region that the TCR reacted to and assigned to either a CD4 or a CD8 class. Log10-transformed breadth and depth values were compared by one-way ANOVA with Sidak's multiple comparisons tests. Not all clones reach the TCRdb copy of this immuneACCESS table, which keeps in-frame sequences only. Checked studies attribute under half of the gap to unresolved V genes and leave the rest unexplained. That table furnishes V, J and clone size, whereas the DNA furnished D and trimming. The sample contains about 120,000 clones, around 92% of them found a single time. The ten largest clones add up to 14% to 15% of the sample.

At the junction V is shortened by 6 bases and J by 8 bases, with 27 bases in between. From the germline V gene (reference sequence), CDR1 is SGHNT and CDR2 is YYREEE. Counted from cysteine to phenylalanine, this CDR3 has 17 amino acids. The kept DNA is CDR3 alone, 51 bases in frame from the first base. What this sample's time point label stands for: baseline before first vaccination. Samples from vaccinated people were obtained from the UK trials COV001 and COV002, which included a single-blind randomized controlled phase 2/3 trial of AZD1222 (ChAdOx1 nCoV-19) in healthy adults. For TCRbeta chain sequencing, PBMC samples from trial participants were taken at day 0 and at day 28 after the second dose. General findings and caveats noted by the study authors: In the small 56-69-year group, the increase in depth fell short of significance, most likely because of low power. Vaccine-associated CD4 TCRs spanned the whole spike protein, with dominant responses in regions 160-218 and 743-854. After two AZD1222 doses, both the breadth and the depth of spike-specific TCRs were significantly higher than at day 0 and than in MenACWY recipients. Because no day 14 peak-response samples were available, the repertoires could be characterized only after the peak T cell response. Participants were mostly white British, with more females than males. The authors suggested clonal diversity may have been underestimated. Only six or seven AZD1222 recipients were SARS-CoV-2 seropositive at baseline, limiting conclusions about previously exposed vaccinees. Epitopes outside the regions mutated in the B.1.351 and B.1.1.7 variants were reportedly recognized by nearly half of the unique spike-specific TCRs.

The chain is encoded by TRBV5-4 joined to TRBJ1-3; TRBD1 is possibly the D segment (6 matching bases). The TCR was taken from an adult in good health. The specimen was peripheral blood, collected on day 0 of AZD1222 vaccination. The sequenced DNA: TGTGCCAGCATGCGACTAAACGATACAGGGAGAACCCACACCATATATTTT. Translated, this gives CASMRLNDTGRTHTIYF.